This entry lists 9 T cell receptor beta chains sequenced from one sample in a study of blood T cell repertoires in COVID-19. Sequencing was performed with immunoSEQ multiplex PCR; in TCRdb, only in-frame clones are kept and a portion is missing. This table holds 230,000 or so clones, roughly 88% found once. Sequences were obtained from PBMCs or T cells enriched from blood (not recorded which). These receptors all stem from a woman in her thirties or forties with acute COVID-19.

The chain has TRBV6-2 or TRBV6-3 and TRBJ1-6; weak D call: TRBD1 (6 bases). The CDR3 runs to 17 residues. The germline V and J ends were trimmed by 4 bases and 8 bases, with 21 bases remaining between them. Germline values: CDR1 MNHEY, CDR2 SVGEGT. The CDR3 DNA follows: TGTGCCAGCAGTTTCACAGCGGGACAAGGATTTGATTCACCCCTCCACTTT. Its translation is CASSFTAGQGFDSPLHF.

The V and J genes are TRBV12-3 or TRBV12-4 and TRBJ1-1, with D unclear. CDR3 length: 11 amino acids. Trimming removed 3 bases from V and 6 bases from J, with 5 bases in between. CDR3 amino acids: CASSFEAEAFF. CDR3 DNA: TGTGCCAGCAGTTTCGAGGCTGAAGCTTTCTTT.

This clone has a handful of counts. The chain combines TRBV9 with TRBJ2-2, with a weak D call TRBD1 (5 bases). This CDR3 has 15 residues. Germline V gene sequence: CDR1 SGDLS, CDR2 YYNGEE. V dropped 0 bases and J dropped 6 bases, with 12 bases sitting between them. CDR3 residues: CASSVVGAGPGELFF. In DNA, the CDR3 is TGTGCCAGCAGCGTAGTTGGGGCAGGGCCCGGGGAGCTGTTTTTT.

V and J are TRBV9 and TRBJ1-3; D is unclear. CDR3 length: 14 residues. V lost 3 bases and J 0 bases, leaving 7 bases between the germline ends. From germline, CDR1 is SGDLS and CDR2 YYNGEE. CDR3 in amino acids: CASSGEGSGNTIYF. The DNA for the CDR3 is TGTGCCAGCAGCGGAGAGGGCTCTGGAAACACCATATATTTT.

This clone turned up a few times. V gene TRBV12-3 or TRBV12-4 combines with J gene TRBJ2-3, with D uncertain. CDR3 length equals 12 residues. The V and J ends lost 4 bases and 0 bases respectively, with 2 bases between them. CDR3 amino acids: CASSSSTDTQYF. CDR3 bases: TGTGCCAGCAGTTCGAGCACAGATACGCAGTATTTT.

This chain uses TRBV5-4 with TRBJ1-1, with TRBD1 matching over 7 bases. The CDR3 has 15 residues. Germline lookup yields CDR1 SGHNT and CDR2 YYREEE (reference sequence). V was pared by 4 bases and J by 1 base, with 7 bases of the junction left unmatched. The CDR3 loop reads CASSREGAGNTEAFF. CDR3 coding DNA: TGTGCCAGCAGCCGTGAGGGGGCGGGGAACACTGAAGCTTTCTTT.

V usage is TRBV9 and J usage is TRBJ2-3; tentatively, D is TRBD1 (6 bases). Germline V CDR1 and CDR2: SGDLS, YYNGEE. V was cut by 4 bases and J by 3 bases, with 9 bases left in between. CDR3 length: 13 residues. In nucleotides, the CDR3 is TGTGCCAGCAGCCCAGGGGATACAGATACGCAGTATTTT. This gives the protein CASSPGDTDTQYF.

The rearrangement links TRBV12-3 or TRBV12-4 to TRBJ1-6; TRBD1 might be the D (5 bases). Trimming shortened V by 5 bases and J by 7 bases, and 9 bases separated the two germline ends. The CDR3 has 13 residues. CDR3 residues: CASSKTANSPLHF. As DNA, the CDR3 is TGTGCCAGCAGTAAGACAGCGAATTCACCCCTCCACTTT.

The V call is TRBV11-2, the J call TRBJ1-1; TRBD1 might be the D (6 bases). Germline CDR1 reads SGHAT; CDR2 reads FQNNGV. V lost 7 bases, J lost 1 base, and 16 bases lay in between. The CDR3 length is 15 residues. The chain's CDR3 is CASNEQGDTNTEAFF. DNA of the CDR3: TGTGCCAGCAACGAACAGGGAGATACGAACACTGAAGCTTTCTTT.